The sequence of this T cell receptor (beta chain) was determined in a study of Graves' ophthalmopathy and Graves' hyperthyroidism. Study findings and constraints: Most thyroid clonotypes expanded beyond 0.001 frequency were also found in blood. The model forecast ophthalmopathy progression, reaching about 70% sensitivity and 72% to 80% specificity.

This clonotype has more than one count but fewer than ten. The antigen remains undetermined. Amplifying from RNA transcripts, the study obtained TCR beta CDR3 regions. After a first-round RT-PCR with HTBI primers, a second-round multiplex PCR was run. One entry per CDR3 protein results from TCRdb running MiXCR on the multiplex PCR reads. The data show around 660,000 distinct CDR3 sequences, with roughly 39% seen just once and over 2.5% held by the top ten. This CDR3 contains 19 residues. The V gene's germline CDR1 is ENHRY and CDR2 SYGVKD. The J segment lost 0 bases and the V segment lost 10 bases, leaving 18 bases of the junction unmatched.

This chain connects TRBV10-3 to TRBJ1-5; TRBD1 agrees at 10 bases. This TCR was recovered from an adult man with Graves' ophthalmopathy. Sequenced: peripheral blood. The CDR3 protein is CASTRGLGQGLYSNQPQHF. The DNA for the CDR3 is TGTGCCAGCACCCGGGGGTTGGGACAGGGGCTATATAGCAATCAGCCCCAGCATTTT.